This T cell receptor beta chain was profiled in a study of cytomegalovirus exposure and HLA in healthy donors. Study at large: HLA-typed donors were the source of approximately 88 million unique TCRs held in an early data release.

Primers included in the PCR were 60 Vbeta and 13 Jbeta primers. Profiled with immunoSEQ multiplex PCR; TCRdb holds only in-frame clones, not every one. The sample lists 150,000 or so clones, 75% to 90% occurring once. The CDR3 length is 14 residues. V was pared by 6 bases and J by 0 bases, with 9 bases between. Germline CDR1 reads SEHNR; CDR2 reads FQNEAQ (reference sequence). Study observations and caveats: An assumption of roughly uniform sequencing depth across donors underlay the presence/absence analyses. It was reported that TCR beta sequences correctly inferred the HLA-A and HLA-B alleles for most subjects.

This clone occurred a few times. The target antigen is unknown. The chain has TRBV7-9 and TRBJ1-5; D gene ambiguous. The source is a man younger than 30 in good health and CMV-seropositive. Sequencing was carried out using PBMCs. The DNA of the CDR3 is TGTGCCAGCAGTCAACGGTATAGCAATCAGCCCCAGCATTTT. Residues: CASSQRYSNQPQHF.